One sample yielded the 21 T cell receptor beta chains listed below, sequenced in a study of STAT5B mutations in CD4+ large granular lymphocyte leukemia. Profiling relied on immunoSEQ multiplex PCR, and the TCRdb table lists in-frame clones only, not all of them. The sample has 20,000 to 25,000 clones, roughly 75% seen once; the top ten hold 3.5% to 5%. Sequencing was done on a sample of CD4+ T cells from blood buffy coats. These TCRs come from a human donor in good health.

This clone occurred a few times. The rearrangement joins TRBV7-6 to TRBJ1-1, with D uncertain. Germline V CDR1 and CDR2: SGHVS, FNYEAQ. The CDR3 loop spans 13 amino acids. V lost 4 bases to trimming and J lost 4 bases, with 10 bases between them. The CDR3 here is CASSSTRSTEAFF. Written as DNA, the CDR3 is TGTGCCAGCAGCTCGACCCGGAGCACTGAAGCTTTCTTT.

This rearrangement joins TRBV9 to TRBJ1-2; D may be TRBD1 (5 bases). Looked up from germline, CDR1 is SGDLS and CDR2 is YYNGEE. The CDR3 length is 17 residues. V was shortened by 0 bases and J by 7 bases, with 22 bases between the two germline ends. In nucleotides, the CDR3 is TGTGCCAGCAGCGTAGGGGCCTCGGCACAGGAATTAAGTGGCTACACCTTC. Translated, it gives CASSVGASAQELSGYTF.

The V and J genes are TRBV28 and TRBJ2-5, with D maybe TRBD2 (5 bases). CDR3 length: 16 amino acids. The germline V gene encodes CDR1 MDHEN and CDR2 SYDVKM. V lost 5 bases, J lost 4 bases, and 20 bases lay in between. The CDR3 is CASSPYYQGSGETQYF. CDR3 in DNA: TGTGCCAGCAGTCCCTACTACCAAGGGAGTGGAGAGACCCAGTACTTC.

The V call is TRBV5-1, the J call TRBJ2-5, with D unclear. This CDR3 contains 12 residues. Germline V lookup: CDR1 SGHRS, CDR2 YFSETQ. V lost 8 bases, J lost 1 base, and 9 bases lay in between. DNA of the CDR3: TGCGCCAGGACGGTTCTCCAAGAGACCCAGTACTTC. Translating gives CARTVLQETQYF.

This chain links TRBV19 with TRBJ2-2; TRBD1 might be the D (5 bases). The CDR3 totals 15 residues. The V and J ends lost 3 bases and 4 bases respectively, with 12 bases between them. Germline CDR1 LNHDA, CDR2 SQIVND (reference sequence). CDR3 nucleotides: TGTGCCAGTAGTATCCGGTCAGGGATCACCGGGGAGCTGTTTTTT. Its translation: CASSIRSGITGELFF.

The chain combines TRBV9 with TRBJ2-1; D remains ambiguous. This CDR3 is built from 14 residues. CDR1 and CDR2 from the germline V gene are SGDLS and YYNGEE. V gave up 2 bases and J gave up 0 bases, with 6 bases separating them. The DNA for the CDR3 is TGTGCCAGCAGCGTCCTCGACTCCTACAATGAGCAGTTCTTC. This translates into CASSVLDSYNEQFF. The entire variable domain, with the rest obtained from reference TRBV9 and TRBJ2-1, is as follows: DSGVTQTPKHLITATGQRVTLRCSPRSGDLSVYWYQQSLDQGLQFLIQYYNGEERAKGNILERFSAQQFPDLHSELNLSSLELGDSALYFCASSVLDSYNEQFFGPGTRLTVL.

The table lists this clone with a few counts. The CDR3 sequence: CASSAGVNTEAFF. The CDR3 nucleotides are TGTGCCAGCAGTGCGGGGGTGAACACTGAAGCTTTCTTT. The J gene is TRBJ1-1, the V gene TRBV6-4; a weak D match, TRBD1 (5 bases). The ends were cut back, 4 bases at V and 0 bases at J, with 6 bases in the middle. Germline V CDR1 and CDR2: MRHNA, SNTAGT. The CDR3 consists of 13 residues.

The genes are TRBV25-1 and TRBJ2-7; 10 bases map to TRBD2. CDR1 and CDR2 (germline): MGHDK, SYGVNS. V was pared by 3 bases and J by 4 bases, with 6 bases of the junction left unmatched. This CDR3 region has 15 residues. CDR3: CASSDIAGGAYEQYF. For the CDR3, the DNA is TGTGCCAGCAGTGACATAGCGGGAGGAGCGTACGAGCAGTACTTC.

The chain is built from TRBV10-2 and TRBJ2-1, with D unresolved. V lost 7 bases and J 0 bases, leaving 10 bases between the germline ends. Looked up from germline, CDR1 is WSHSY and CDR2 is SAAADI. The CDR3 is 14 residues long. This chain's CDR3 is CASIPRGSYNEQFF. CDR3 bases: TGCGCCAGCATTCCGCGAGGCTCCTACAATGAGCAGTTCTTC.

The chain has TRBV7-9 and TRBJ1-2, with a tentative D call TRBD1 (6 bases). The CDR3 runs 15 residues. V gave up 1 base and J gave up 2 bases, with 11 bases separating them. Germline CDR1 SEHNR, CDR2 FQNEAQ (reference sequence). The CDR3 protein is CASSLDTGTNYGYTF. The DNA of the CDR3 is TGTGCCAGCAGCTTAGATACAGGGACCAACTATGGCTACACCTTC.

The gene calls are TRBV7-2 and TRBJ1-5; TRBD1 matches at 7 bases. V trimming: 5 bases; J trimming: 13 bases; junction bases outside the gene matches: 8. CDR1 and CDR2 from the germline V gene are SGHTA and FQGNSA. The CDR3 contains 12 residues. The CDR3 loop reads CASSTDRDRQHF. Written as DNA, the CDR3 is TGTGCCAGCAGCACAGACCGGGACAGACAGCATTTT.

This chain joins TRBV7-9 and TRBJ1-1; 9 bases are a match to TRBD1. Trimming removed 5 bases from V and 10 bases from J; junction bases left unmatched: 11. This CDR3 is 14 amino acids long. Per the germline V gene, CDR1 is SEHNR and CDR2 is FQNEAQ (reference sequence). CDR3 amino acids: CASSGQQGAVGAFF. In DNA form, the CDR3 reads TGTGCCAGCAGCGGACAACAGGGGGCGGTGGGAGCTTTCTTT. Complete variable domain (other parts from reference TRBV7-9 and TRBJ1-1): DTGVSQNPRHKITKRGQNVTFRCDPISEHNRLYWYRQTLGQGPEFLTYFQNEAQLEKSRLLSDRFSAERPKGSFSTLEIQRTEQGDSAMYLCASSGQQGAVGAFFGQGTRLTVV.

The chain uses TRBV7-9 and TRBJ2-5; D not certain. The CDR3 runs 11 residues. Germline V CDR1 and CDR2: SEHNR, FQNEAQ (reference sequence). Trimming took off 2 bases at V and 4 bases at J, with 2 bases between the two ends. CDR3 amino acids: CASSLTETQYF. CDR3 bases: TGTGCCAGCAGCTTAACAGAGACCCAGTACTTC.

The rearrangement uses TRBV9 and TRBJ2-3, with 7 bases fitting TRBD1. Germline trimming cut 0 bases from V and 4 bases from J; bases unmatched to any gene: 8. There are 16 residues in the CDR3. The germline CDR1 and CDR2 sequences are SGDLS and YYNGEE. The CDR3 DNA reads TGTGCCAGCAGCGTAGCGGAGACAGGGCTGCCAGATACGCAGTATTTT. Protein product: CASSVAETGLPDTQYF.

J is TRBJ2-1 and V is TRBV9; D ambiguous. The length of the CDR3 is 13 residues. Germline V gene sequence: CDR1 SGDLS, CDR2 YYNGEE. V lost 0 bases and J lost 7, with 8 bases in between. CDR3 loop: CASSVGLGNEQFF. CDR3 DNA: TGTGCCAGCAGCGTAGGCTTGGGAAATGAGCAGTTCTTC. The whole variable domain, remainder taken from reference TRBV9 and TRBJ2-1, is DSGVTQTPKHLITATGQRVTLRCSPRSGDLSVYWYQQSLDQGLQFLIQYYNGEERAKGNILERFSAQQFPDLHSELNLSSLELGDSALYFCASSVGLGNEQFFGPGTRLTVL.

This clone was picked up one time. The V call is TRBV7-8, the J call TRBJ2-5; 8 nucleotides match TRBD1. TRBJ2-7 matches the DNA end more closely, so the J call is doubtful. Looked up from germline, CDR1 is SGHVS and CDR2 is FQNEAQ. This CDR3 is built from 15 residues. CDR3 in DNA: TGTGCCAGCAGCTCTACGCAGGGGGCCTTTATCGAGCAGTACTTC. Translating gives CASSSTQGAFIEQYF.

This sequence joins TRBV6-1 and TRBJ2-6; D is ambiguous. The CDR3 runs to 14 residues. Germline assignment: CDR1 MNHNS and CDR2 SASEGT. The V and J ends lost 2 bases and 2 bases respectively, with 4 bases between them. CDR3 bases: TGTGCCAGCAGTGAAATTCCTGGGGCCAACGTCCTGACTTTC. It is translated as CASSEIPGANVLTF.

The genes are TRBV27 and TRBJ2-1; 8 bases match TRBD2. After removal of 3 bases from V and 6 bases from J, the junction contained 10 bases not matched to a gene. The germline CDR1 and CDR2 sequences are MNHEY and SMNVEV (reference sequence). The CDR3 extends over 16 amino acids. In nucleotides, the CDR3 is TGTGCCAGCAGTTTCCCCGGGGTCGGGGGGGGCAATGAGCAGTTCTTC. This translates into CASSFPGVGGGNEQFF.

This chain uses TRBV28 with TRBJ2-2; no clear D gene. V was trimmed by 4 bases and J by 6 bases, leaving 15 bases between them. The CDR3 runs to 15 residues. The germline V gene encodes CDR1 MDHEN and CDR2 SYDVKM. The CDR3 region has the DNA TGTGCCAGCAGTTCCCCTGCAGGTGGCGCCGGGGAGCTGTTTTTT. Amino acids: CASSSPAGGAGELFF.

This clone was observed a handful of times. The rearrangement links TRBV6-6 to TRBJ2-2; perhaps TRBD1 as D (5 bases). V shed 7 bases and J shed 5 bases, with 14 bases lying between them. Germline-derived CDR1 and CDR2 are MNHNY and SVGAGI (reference sequence). This CDR3 spans 14 amino acids. Here the CDR3 reads CASIERGTTGELFF. The DNA of the CDR3 is TGTGCCAGCATTGAAAGGGGTACAACCGGGGAGCTGTTTTTT.

The CDR3 here is CASSDEQAGANVLTF. The CDR3 DNA sequence: TGTGCCAGCAGTGATGAACAGGCCGGGGCCAACGTCCTGACTTTC. The V call is TRBV2, the J call TRBJ2-6; tentatively, D is TRBD1 (5 bases). Trimming removed 3 bases from V and 4 bases from J, with 10 bases in between. This CDR3 region has 15 residues. Germline V gene data show CDR1 as SNHLY and CDR2 as FYNNEI.